The 6 T cell receptor beta chains presented below share a single source sample, sequenced in a study of post-analysis software for immune sequencing data (dated by TCRdb to the mid-2010s). General study outcomes and caveats: Patients showed significantly higher frequencies than controls for a handful of TRBV segments, among them TRBV5-6, TRBV5-1 and TRBV20-1.

Library creation used PCR. The run used an Illumina HiSeq 2500. To reduce PCR and sequencing biases, unique molecular identifiers were built into the TCR beta cDNA libraries. TCRdb reworked the public reads: Q25 trimming with fastp, MiXCR clone assembly, productive beta chains retained. Rows matching on CDR3 protein sequence are summarized as one entry with the most common DNA and genes. The sample records fewer than 850,000 distinct CDR3 sequences, around 42% of which are singletons. 4.9% of the sample comes from the top ten. Their target antigens are unknown. Sequenced sample: blood. All receptors derive from a girl aged 5-17 years with multiple sclerosis.

This clonotype has a handful of counts. The chain combines TRBV29-1 with TRBJ2-6, with TRBD1 matching over 9 bases. J gave up 1 base and V 7 bases, and 14 bases lay outside the gene matches. The germline gives CDR1 SQVTM, CDR2 ANQGSEA. The CDR3 is made up of 18 amino acids. CDR3 sequence reads: CSAIMAGQGQSGANVLTF. The CDR3 nucleotides are TGCAGCGCCATTATGGCGGGACAGGGCCAATCTGGGGCCAACGTCCTGACTTTC.

This rearrangement joins TRBV20-1 to TRBJ2-7, with D unclear. With 5 bases removed from V and 7 bases from J, the gap between germline ends came to 15 bases. Looked up from germline, CDR1 is DFQATT and CDR2 is SNEGSKA (reference sequence). This CDR3 is 12 amino acids long. The CDR3: CSARGRLPEQYF. Here the CDR3 DNA reads TGCAGTGCTCGTGGACGACTCCCTGAGCAGTACTTC.

The chain is built from TRBV11-2 and TRBJ2-7, with D tentatively TRBD1 (7 bases). This CDR3 has 17 amino acids. The germline gives CDR1 SGHAT, CDR2 FQNNGV. Deletions cut 1 base from V and 1 base from J, with 17 bases between. CDR3 sequence reads: CASSLGQGDSLSYEQYF. The CDR3 nucleotides read TGTGCCAGCAGCTTAGGGCAGGGGGACTCCTTGTCCTACGAGCAGTACTTC.

The CDR3 nucleotides read TGTGCCAGCAGCTTGGGGCTAGCGGGCGATCTGCAAGAGACCCAGTACTTC. It encodes CASSLGLAGDLQETQYF. J is TRBJ2-5 and V is TRBV7-2; 8 nucleotides match TRBD2. CDR3 size: 17 residues. Germline V lookup: CDR1 SGHTA, CDR2 FQGNSA. V trimming: 3 bases; J trimming: 2 bases; junction bases outside the gene matches: 11.

The chain couples TRBV11-2 to TRBJ2-5; 9 nucleotides agree with TRBD2. Unmatched junction bases numbered 7, after V lost 3 bases and J lost 5 bases. The CDR3 is 15 residues long. Germline V gene data show CDR1 as SGHAT and CDR2 as FQNNGV. The CDR3 bases are TGTGCCAGCAGCTTCGGGACTAGCAGGGGGGAGACCCAGTACTTC. As protein: CASSFGTSRGETQYF.

The J gene is TRBJ2-3, the V gene TRBV12-3 or TRBV12-4; 11 nucleotides align to TRBD1. The CDR3 has 15 amino acids. J was trimmed by 2 bases and V by 5 bases; bases with no gene match: 3. CDR3: CASSRDRGDTDTQYF. Here the CDR3 DNA reads TGTGCCAGCAGTCGGGACAGGGGGGACACAGATACGCAGTATTTT.